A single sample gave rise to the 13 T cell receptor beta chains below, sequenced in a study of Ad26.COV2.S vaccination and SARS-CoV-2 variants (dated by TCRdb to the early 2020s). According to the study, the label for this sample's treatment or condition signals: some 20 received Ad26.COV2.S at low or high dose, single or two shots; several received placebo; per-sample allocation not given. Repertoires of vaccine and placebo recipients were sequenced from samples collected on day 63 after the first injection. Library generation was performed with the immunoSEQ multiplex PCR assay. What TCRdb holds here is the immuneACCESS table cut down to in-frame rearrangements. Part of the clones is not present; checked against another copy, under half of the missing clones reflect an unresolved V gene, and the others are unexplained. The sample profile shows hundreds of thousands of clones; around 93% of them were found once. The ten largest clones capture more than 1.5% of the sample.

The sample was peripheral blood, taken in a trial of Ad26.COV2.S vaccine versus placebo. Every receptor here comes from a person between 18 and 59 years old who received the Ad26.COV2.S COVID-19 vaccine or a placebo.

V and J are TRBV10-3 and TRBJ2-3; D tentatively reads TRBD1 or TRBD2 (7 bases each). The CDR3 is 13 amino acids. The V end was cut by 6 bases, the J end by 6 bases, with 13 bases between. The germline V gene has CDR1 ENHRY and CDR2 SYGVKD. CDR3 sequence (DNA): TGTGCCATCAGCTTTCAGGGGGGGGATACGCAGTATTTT. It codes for CAISFQGGDTQYF.

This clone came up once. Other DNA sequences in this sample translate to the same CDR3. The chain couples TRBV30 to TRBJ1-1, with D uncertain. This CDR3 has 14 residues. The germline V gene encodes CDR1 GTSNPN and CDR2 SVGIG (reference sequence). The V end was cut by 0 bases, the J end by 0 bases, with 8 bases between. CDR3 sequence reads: CAWSVGGMNTEAFF. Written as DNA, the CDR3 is TGTGCCTGGAGTGTGGGAGGAATGAACACTGAAGCTTTCTTT.

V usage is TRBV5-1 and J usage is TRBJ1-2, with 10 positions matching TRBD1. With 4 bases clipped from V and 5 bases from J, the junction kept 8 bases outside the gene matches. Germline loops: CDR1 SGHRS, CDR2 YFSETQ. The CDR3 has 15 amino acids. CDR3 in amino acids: CASSPTQGQGYGYTF. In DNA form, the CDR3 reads TGCGCCAGCAGCCCGACACAGGGACAGGGGTATGGCTACACCTTC.

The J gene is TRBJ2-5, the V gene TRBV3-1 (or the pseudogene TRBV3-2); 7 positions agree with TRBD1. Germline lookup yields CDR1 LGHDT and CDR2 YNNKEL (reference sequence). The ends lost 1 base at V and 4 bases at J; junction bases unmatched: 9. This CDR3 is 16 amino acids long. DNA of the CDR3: TGTGCCAGCAGCCAAGTTAGGGGGCCGGGCGCAGAGACCCAGTACTTC. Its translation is CASSQVRGPGAETQYF.

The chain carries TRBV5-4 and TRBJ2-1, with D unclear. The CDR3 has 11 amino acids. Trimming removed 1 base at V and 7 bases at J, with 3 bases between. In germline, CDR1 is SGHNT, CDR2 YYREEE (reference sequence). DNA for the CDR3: TGTGCCAGCAGCTTGACAAATGAGCAGTTCTTC. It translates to CASSLTNEQFF.

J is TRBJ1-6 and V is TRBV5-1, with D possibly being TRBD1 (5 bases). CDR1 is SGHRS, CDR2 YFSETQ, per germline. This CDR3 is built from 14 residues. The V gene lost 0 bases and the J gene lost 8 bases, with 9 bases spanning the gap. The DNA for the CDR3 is TGCGCCAGCAGCTTGGCGTCGGGGGATTCACCCCTCCACTTT. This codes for CASSLASGDSPLHF. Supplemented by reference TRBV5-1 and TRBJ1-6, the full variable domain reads KAGVTQTPRYLIKTRGQQVTLSCSPISGHRSVSWYQQTPGQGLQFLFEYFSETQRNKGNFPGRFSGRQFSNSRSEMNVSTLELGDSALYLCASSLASGDSPLHFGNGTRLTVT.

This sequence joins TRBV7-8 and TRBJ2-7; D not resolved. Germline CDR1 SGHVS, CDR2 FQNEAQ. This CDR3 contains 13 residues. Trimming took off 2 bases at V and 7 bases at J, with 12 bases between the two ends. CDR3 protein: CASSLYGSWEQYF. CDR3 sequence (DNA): TGTGCCAGCAGCTTATACGGATCCTGGGAGCAGTACTTC.

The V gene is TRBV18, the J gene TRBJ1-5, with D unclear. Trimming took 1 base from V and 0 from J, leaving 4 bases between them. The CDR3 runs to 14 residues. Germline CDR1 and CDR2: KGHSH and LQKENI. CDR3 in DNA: TGTGCCAGCTCACCACAGGTTAGCAATCAGCCCCAGCATTTT. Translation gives CASSPQVSNQPQHF. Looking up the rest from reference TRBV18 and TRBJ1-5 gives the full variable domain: NAGVMQNPRHLVRRRGQEARLRCSPMKGHSHVYWYRQLPEEGLKFMVYLQKENIIDESGMPKERFSAEFPKEGPSILRIQQVVRGDSAAYFCASSPQVSNQPQHFGDGTRLSIL.

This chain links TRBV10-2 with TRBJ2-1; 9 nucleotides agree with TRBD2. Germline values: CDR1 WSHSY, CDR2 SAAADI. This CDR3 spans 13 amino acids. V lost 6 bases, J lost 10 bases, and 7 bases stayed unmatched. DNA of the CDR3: TGCGCCAGCAGCAGCGGGGGGCCGGGGGAGCAGTTCTTC. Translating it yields CASSSGGPGEQFF.

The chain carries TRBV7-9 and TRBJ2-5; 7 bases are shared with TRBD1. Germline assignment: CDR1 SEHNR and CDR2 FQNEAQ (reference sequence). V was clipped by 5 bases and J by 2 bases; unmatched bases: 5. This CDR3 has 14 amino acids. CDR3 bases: TGTGCCAGCAGCCACGGACAGGTTCAAGAGACCCAGTACTTC. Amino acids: CASSHGQVQETQYF.

The CDR3 DNA follows: TGTGCCAGTAGTTCGCGACAGGGACCCTCAACTAATGAAAAACTGTTTTTT. Its translation: CASSSRQGPSTNEKLFF. The chain is built from TRBV19 and TRBJ1-4; 7 bases map to TRBD1. V shed 5 bases, J shed 0 bases, and the junction held 9 bases outside the gene matches. The CDR3 covers 17 residues. Germline CDR1 is LNHDA and CDR2 is SQIVND (reference sequence).

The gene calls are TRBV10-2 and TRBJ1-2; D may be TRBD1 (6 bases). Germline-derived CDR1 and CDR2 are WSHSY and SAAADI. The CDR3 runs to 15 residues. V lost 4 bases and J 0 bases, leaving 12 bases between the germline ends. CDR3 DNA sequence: TGCGCCAGCAGTGGGACCGGACAGTCTAACTATGGCTACACCTTC. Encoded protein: CASSGTGQSNYGYTF.

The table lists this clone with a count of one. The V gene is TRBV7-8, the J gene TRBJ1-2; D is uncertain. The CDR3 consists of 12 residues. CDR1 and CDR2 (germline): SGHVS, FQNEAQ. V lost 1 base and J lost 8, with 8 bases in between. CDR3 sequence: CASSLVPHGYTF. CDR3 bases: TGTGCCAGCAGCTTAGTTCCGCACGGCTACACCTTC.